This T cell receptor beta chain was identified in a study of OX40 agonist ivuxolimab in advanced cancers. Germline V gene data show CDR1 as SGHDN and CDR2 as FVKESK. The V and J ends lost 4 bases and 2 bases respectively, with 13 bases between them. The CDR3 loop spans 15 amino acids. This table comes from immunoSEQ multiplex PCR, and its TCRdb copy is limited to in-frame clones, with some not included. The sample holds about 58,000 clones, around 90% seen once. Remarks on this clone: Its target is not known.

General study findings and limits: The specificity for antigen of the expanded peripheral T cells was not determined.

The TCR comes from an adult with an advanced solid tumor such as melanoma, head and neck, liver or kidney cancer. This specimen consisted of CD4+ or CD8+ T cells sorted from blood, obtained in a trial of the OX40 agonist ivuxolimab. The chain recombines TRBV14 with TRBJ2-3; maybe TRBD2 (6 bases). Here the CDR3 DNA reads TGTGCCAGCAGCCTGGGAGGATCATCCACAGATACGCAGTATTTT. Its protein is CASSLGGSSTDTQYF.